This T cell receptor (beta chain) was identified during a study of regulatory T cells in long-lasting Graves disease. This CDR3 spans 16 amino acids. V was trimmed by 7 bases and J by 4 bases, leaving 21 bases between them. Per the germline V gene, CDR1 is LGHDT and CDR2 is YNNKEL (reference sequence). This clonotype was observed at least ten times. In building TCR beta libraries, iRepertoire HTBI primers were used together with Arm-PCR of CDR3 regions. MiXCR, run by TCRdb on the multiplex PCR reads, gives a single entry per CDR3 protein. Found here are about 240,000 distinct CDR3 sequences, around 21% of them singletons; the top ten hold roughly 13%. Time point indicated: newly diagnosed GD, antithyroid drugs for less than 3 months. The authors made the TCR library using RNA they extracted from PBMCs. EDTA tubes were used for drawing roughly 9 milliliters of peripheral blood.

V usage is TRBV3-1 and J usage is TRBJ2-3; TRBD1 might be the D (6 bases). The receptor was isolated from a female donor with Graves disease. Sequenced material: peripheral blood mononuclear cells (PBMCs), taken at new diagnosis, from a patient treated with antithyroid drugs. The CDR3 protein is CASTPAKGVGPDTQYF. CDR3 nucleotides: TGTGCCAGCACCCCGGCTAAGGGGGTTGGCCCAGATACGCAGTATTTT.